Below, 28 T cell receptor beta chains from the same sample are listed, as sequenced in a study of T-cell reconstitution after alpha-beta-depleted transplantation in children. Unique molecular identifiers were used to barcode this TCRbeta library. TCRdb reprocessed the PCR reads via MiXCR and lists one record per CDR3 protein. This table holds 440,000 or so distinct CDR3 sequences, 43% found once. The sequenced sample was PBMCs, obtained before TCRalphabeta/CD19-depleted stem cell transplant. Receptors originate from a girl aged 2-10 years with aplastic anemia, due to receive a stem cell transplant.

The sample holds many counts of this clonotype. The chain employs TRBV12-3 or TRBV12-4 and TRBJ1-3; D remains ambiguous. V gave up 3 bases and J gave up 0 bases, with 15 bases separating them. There are 17 residues in the CDR3. The CDR3 DNA reads as TGTGCCAGCAGTTTCGGCGGGTTTTCAGTCTCTGGAAACACCATATATTTT. This sequence encodes CASSFGGFSVSGNTIYF.

The chain links TRBV5-1 to TRBJ2-5; D gene ambiguous. The V end was cut by 0 bases, the J end by 7 bases, with 4 bases between. Germline V gives CDR1 SGHRS, CDR2 YFSETQ. This CDR3 comprises 11 residues. The CDR3 nucleotides are TGCGCCAGCAGCTTGGACGCGACCCAGTACTTC. Translating gives CASSLDATQYF.

This clonotype was counted many times. This rearrangement joins TRBV27 to TRBJ2-2; no reliable D call. Trimming pared 5 bases from V and 5 bases from J, leaving 12 bases between. The CDR3 has 14 residues. Germline V CDR1 and CDR2: MNHEY, SMNVEV (reference sequence). The chain's CDR3 is CASSPGSVTGELFF. The CDR3 DNA reads as TGTGCCAGCAGTCCCGGCAGTGTTACCGGGGAGCTGTTTTTT.

This chain joins TRBV7-7 and TRBJ2-5, with a tentative D call TRBD1 (6 bases). Germline CDR1 SSHAT, CDR2 FNYEAQ (reference sequence). The CDR3 covers 14 residues. V shed 5 bases and J shed 4 bases, with 14 bases lying between them. CDR3 bases: TGTGCCAGCAGCCGTACAGGGCCCGGAGAGACCCAGTACTTC. This encodes CASSRTGPGETQYF.

This chain links TRBV20-1 with TRBJ2-5; 13 positions agree with TRBD2. In germline, CDR1 is DFQATT, CDR2 SNEGSKA (reference sequence). The CDR3 totals 13 residues. The J segment lost 8 bases and the V segment lost 5 bases, leaving 5 bases of the junction unmatched. The CDR3 coding sequence is TGCAGTGCTCTTGGACTAGCGGGAGACACCCAGTACTTC. Translating gives CSALGLAGDTQYF.

The CDR3 loop is CASRTSYLSSYEQYF. CDR3 bases: TGTGCCAGCAGGACAAGCTATCTTAGCTCCTACGAGCAGTACTTC. The chain uses TRBV2 and TRBJ2-7; D is unresolved. Deletions cut 6 bases from V and 0 bases from J, with 15 bases between. CDR1 SNHLY and CDR2 FYNNEI come from the germline V gene. CDR3 size: 15 residues.

The gene calls are TRBV28 and TRBJ2-1, with D possibly being TRBD2 (5 bases). V was cut by 7 bases and J by 5 bases, with 18 bases left in between. The V gene's germline CDR1 is MDHEN and CDR2 SYDVKM. CDR3 length: 15 amino acids. The CDR3 region has the DNA TGTGCCAGCACCCAAAGGTTGGGGAGACACAATGAGCAGTTCTTC. Its protein product is CASTQRLGRHNEQFF.

The chain recombines TRBV5-1 with TRBJ2-7, with D possibly being TRBD1 (5 bases). This CDR3 is 14 amino acids long. Germline loops: CDR1 SGHRS, CDR2 YFSETQ. Between the trimmed V and J ends, which lost 0 bases and 2 bases, there was a span of 9 bases. In DNA, the CDR3 is TGCGCCAGCAGCTTGGACGGACAAACCTACGAGCAGTACTTC. It codes for CASSLDGQTYEQYF.

This clonotype was found many times. V is TRBV28 and J is TRBJ2-6; D unresolved. V gave up 2 bases and J gave up 2 bases, with 7 bases separating them. CDR1 and CDR2 from the germline V gene are MDHEN and SYDVKM. The CDR3 is 15 residues long. The DNA for the CDR3 is TGTGCCAGCAGTTTAGGAATAACTGGGGCCAACGTCCTGACTTTC. It is translated as CASSLGITGANVLTF.

The genes are TRBV15 and TRBJ2-3; D might be TRBD1 (6 bases). The CDR3 is made up of 16 amino acids. The germline gives CDR1 LNHNV, CDR2 YYDKDF (reference sequence). The ends were cut back, 3 bases at V and 4 bases at J, with 17 bases in the middle. CDR3 coding DNA: TGTGCCACCAGCAGCAAGGACAGCCTCGTGGCAGATACGCAGTATTTT. Translating gives CATSSKDSLVADTQYF.

This clonotype was observed many times. The chain uses TRBV20-1 and TRBJ2-7; 8 bases line up with TRBD2. Germline lookup yields CDR1 DFQATT and CDR2 SNEGSKA (reference sequence). Unmatched junction bases numbered 9, after V lost 2 bases and J lost 3 bases. The CDR3 extends over 15 amino acids. The CDR3 reads CSARSGSGVDYEQYF. The DNA for the CDR3 is TGCAGTGCTAGAAGCGGGAGTGGAGTGGACTACGAGCAGTACTTC.

This clonotype was counted many times. The rearrangement links TRBV4-1 to TRBJ2-2; D may be TRBD1 (6 bases). The CDR3 is made up of 17 amino acids. Per germline, CDR1 MGHRA and CDR2 YSYEKL. Trimming shortened V by 0 bases and J by 3 bases, and 14 bases separated the two germline ends. CDR3 sequence (DNA): TGCGCCAGCAGCCAAGATTGGAGAACAGGGTACACCGGGGAGCTGTTTTTT. The encoded protein is CASSQDWRTGYTGELFF.

This clonotype was observed a handful of times. This sequence joins TRBV15 and TRBJ2-1, with a possible D match to TRBD2 (5 bases). The CDR3 consists of 15 residues. Germline CDR1 reads LNHNV; CDR2 reads YYDKDF (reference sequence). Trimming left V 4 bases short and J 6 bases short, with 16 bases between. The CDR3 coding sequence is TGTGCCACCAGCATCAACTCCAGGAGGCTCAATGAGCAGTTCTTC. Protein: CATSINSRRLNEQFF.

V is TRBV28 and J is TRBJ2-7; 9 positions agree with TRBD1. J gave up 3 bases and V 6 bases, and 9 bases lay outside the gene matches. The CDR3 has 15 amino acids. In germline, CDR1 is MDHEN, CDR2 SYDVKM. CDR3: CASSDQGQGNYEQYF. Here the CDR3 DNA reads TGTGCCAGCAGCGATCAAGGACAGGGGAACTACGAGCAGTACTTC.

The rearrangement uses TRBV6-1 and TRBJ1-4; 10 bases agree with TRBD1. The CDR3 covers 14 residues. The germline gives CDR1 MNHNS, CDR2 SASEGT. With V trimmed by 6 bases and J by 7 bases, 5 bases remained unmatched. CDR3 sequence (DNA): TGTGCCAGCAGATTTGACAGGGGGCCTGAAAAACTGTTTTTT. It yields the protein CASRFDRGPEKLFF.

This clonotype was picked up many times. The J gene is TRBJ2-2, the V gene TRBV2; D call uncertain. The CDR3 extends over 15 amino acids. Germline V gene data show CDR1 as SNHLY and CDR2 as FYNNEI. V lost 4 bases and J 0 bases, leaving 9 bases between the germline ends. This CDR3 reads CASSAQRANTGELFF. DNA of the CDR3: TGTGCCAGCAGTGCCCAGCGCGCGAACACCGGGGAGCTGTTTTTT. The variable domain in full, completed from reference TRBV2 and TRBJ2-2, reads EPEVTQTPSHQVTQMGQEVILRCVPISNHLYFYWYRQILGQKVEFLVSFYNNEISEKSEIFDDQFSVERPDGSNFTLKIRSTKLEDSAMYFCASSAQRANTGELFFGEGSRLTVL.

This clonotype was picked up many times. V gene TRBV20-1 combines with J gene TRBJ2-1, with 11 bases fitting TRBD2. Germline CDR1 reads DFQATT; CDR2 reads SNEGSKA (reference sequence). The CDR3 sequence is 14 residues long. Losses at the gene ends were 4 bases for V and 7 bases for J; bases not matched to a gene: 6. The CDR3 DNA is TGCAGTGCTACTAGCGGGAGGAGACGAAATGAGCAGTTCTTC. This gives the protein CSATSGRRRNEQFF.

This clonotype was counted many times. The rearrangement uses TRBV12-3 or TRBV12-4 and TRBJ1-4; D gene uncertain. The CDR3 totals 16 residues. V lost 3 bases and J lost 3, with 14 bases in between. The CDR3 DNA is TGTGCCAGCAGTTTCGGAACCAGAACGGCTAATGAAAAACTGTTTTTT. This encodes CASSFGTRTANEKLFF.

The chain has TRBV3-1 and TRBJ2-5, with 7 bases that match TRBD1. The V segment lost 1 base and the J segment 7 bases; nucleotides outside the gene matches: 9. Looked up from germline, CDR1 is LGHDT and CDR2 is YNNKEL (reference sequence). The CDR3 covers 15 residues. The CDR3: CASSQASGQSRTQYF. As DNA, the CDR3 is TGTGCCAGCAGCCAAGCCTCGGGACAGTCCAGGACCCAGTACTTC.

This clonotype showed up just a few times. V gene TRBV5-5 combines with J gene TRBJ1-1; D gene uncertain. This CDR3 comprises 12 residues. V lost 1 base to trimming and J lost 9 bases, with 10 bases between them. Germline lookup yields CDR1 SGHKS and CDR2 YYEKEE (reference sequence). In DNA, the CDR3 is TGTGCCAGCAGCTTGTGGGCAGACAAAGCTTTCTTT. This sequence encodes CASSLWADKAFF. The full variable domain, with the rest looked up from reference TRBV5-5 and TRBJ1-1, is DAGVTQSPTHLIKTRGQQVTLRCSPISGHKSVSWYQQVLGQGPQFIFQYYEKEERGRGNFPDRFSARQFPNYSSELNVNALLLGDSALYLCASSLWADKAFFGQGTRLTVV.

This clonotype has only one observation. V usage is TRBV7-2 and J usage is TRBJ2-7; TRBD2 is a possible D gene (6 bases). Germline assignment: CDR1 SGHTA and CDR2 FQGNSA. Trimming left V 1 base short and J 2 bases short, with 12 bases between. The CDR3 has 15 amino acids. CDR3 DNA sequence: TGTGCCAGCAGCTTAGGTGGAGGGTCGACCTACGAGCAGTACTTC. As protein: CASSLGGGSTYEQYF.

The chain has TRBV20-1 and TRBJ1-4, with 10 bases that match TRBD1. Germline assignment: CDR1 DFQATT and CDR2 SNEGSKA (reference sequence). The CDR3 extends over 14 amino acids. V trimming: 3 bases; J trimming: 8 bases; junction bases outside the gene matches: 6. CDR3 loop: CSARTGTGVEKLFF. CDR3 nucleotides: TGCAGTGCTAGGACCGGGACAGGGGTCGAAAAACTGTTTTTT.

This clonotype was counted at least ten times. This chain joins TRBV11-2 and TRBJ2-1; D not resolved. The CDR3 is 13 residues long. The germline gives CDR1 SGHAT, CDR2 FQNNGV. The V end lost 5 bases, the J end lost 4 bases, and 9 bases lay between the germline ends. The CDR3: CASSRLRYNEQFF. CDR3 bases: TGTGCCAGCAGCCGACTCAGGTACAATGAGCAGTTCTTC.

In its sample, this clonotype was seen a few times. The rearrangement links TRBV5-1 to TRBJ1-2, with 10 bases fitting TRBD1. The CDR3 runs to 19 residues. The germline V gene encodes CDR1 SGHRS and CDR2 YFSETQ. Unmatched junction bases numbered 15, after V lost 0 bases and J lost 4 bases. Written as DNA, the CDR3 is TGCGCCAGCAGCTTGGGACAGGGGGCTCGGGTTGGAAATGGCTATGGCTACACCTTC. Amino acids: CASSLGQGARVGNGYGYTF.

The chain links TRBV5-1 to TRBJ2-1, with TRBD2 identical over 8 bases. Germline assignment: CDR1 SGHRS and CDR2 YFSETQ. The junction had 11 bases not matched to a gene; V was cut back by 5 bases and J by 4 bases. The CDR3 is 16 residues long. The CDR3 bases are TGCGCCAGCAGATCCCCGGGACTAGGAGGGTACAATGAGCAGTTCTTC. Encoded protein: CASRSPGLGGYNEQFF. Based on the CDR3 plus reference TRBV5-1 and TRBJ2-1, the full variable domain is KAGVTQTPRYLIKTRGQQVTLSCSPISGHRSVSWYQQTPGQGLQFLFEYFSETQRNKGNFPGRFSGRQFSNSRSEMNVSTLELGDSALYLCASRSPGLGGYNEQFFGPGTRLTVL.

The chain is built from TRBV5-1 and TRBJ2-5; D is undetermined. The CDR3 sequence is 13 residues long. V lost 0 bases to trimming and J lost 4 bases, with 7 bases between them. Germline V CDR1 and CDR2: SGHRS, YFSETQ. In nucleotides, the CDR3 is TGCGCCAGCAGCTTGGCCGTGTTAGAGACCCAGTACTTC. Translation: CASSLAVLETQYF. The full variable domain, in which reference TRBV5-1 and TRBJ2-5 provide the parts outside the CDR3, is KAGVTQTPRYLIKTRGQQVTLSCSPISGHRSVSWYQQTPGQGLQFLFEYFSETQRNKGNFPGRFSGRQFSNSRSEMNVSTLELGDSALYLCASSLAVLETQYFGPGTRLLVL.

This clonotype was observed a handful of times. V is TRBV20-1 and J is TRBJ2-3; D unclear. Trimming took 5 bases from V and 2 from J, leaving 11 bases between them. Germline CDR1 DFQATT, CDR2 SNEGSKA (reference sequence). The CDR3 has 13 residues. CDR3 protein: CSAFPATTDTQYF. The CDR3 nucleotides are TGCAGTGCTTTTCCGGCTACCACAGATACGCAGTATTTT.

This clonotype was detected only a few times. The chain recombines TRBV10-2 with TRBJ2-1; TRBD2 agrees at 12 bases. The CDR3 totals 17 residues. Germline V gives CDR1 WSHSY, CDR2 SAAADI. With V trimmed by 6 bases and J by 1 base, 7 bases remained unmatched. CDR3: CASSQRLAGVSYNEQFF. The CDR3 DNA sequence: TGCGCCAGCAGCCAGCGACTAGCGGGGGTATCCTACAATGAGCAGTTCTTC.